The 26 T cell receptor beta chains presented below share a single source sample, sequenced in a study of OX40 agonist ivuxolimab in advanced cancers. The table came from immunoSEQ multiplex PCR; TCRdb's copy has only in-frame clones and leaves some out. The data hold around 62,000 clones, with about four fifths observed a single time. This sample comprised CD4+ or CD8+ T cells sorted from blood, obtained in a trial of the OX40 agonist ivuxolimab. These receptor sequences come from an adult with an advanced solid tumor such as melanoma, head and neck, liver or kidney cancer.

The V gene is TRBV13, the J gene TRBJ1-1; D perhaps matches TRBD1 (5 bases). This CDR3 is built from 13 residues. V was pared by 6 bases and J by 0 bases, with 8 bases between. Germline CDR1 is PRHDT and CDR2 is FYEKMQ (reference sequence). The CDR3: CASRRGLNTEAFF. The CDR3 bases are TGTGCCAGCAGGAGGGGCTTGAACACTGAAGCTTTCTTT.

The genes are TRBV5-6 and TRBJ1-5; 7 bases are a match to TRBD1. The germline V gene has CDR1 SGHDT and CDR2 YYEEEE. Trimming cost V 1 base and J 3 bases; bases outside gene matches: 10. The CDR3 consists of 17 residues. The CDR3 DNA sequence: TGTGCCAGCAGCTTGAACAGGGGATCGGATACCAATCAGCCCCAGCATTTT. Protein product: CASSLNRGSDTNQPQHF.

The CDR3 sequence is CASSSSTGYGEAFF. The CDR3 DNA reads TGTGCCAGCAGCTCCTCCACAGGGTATGGTGAAGCTTTCTTT. This sequence joins TRBV7-2 and TRBJ1-1, with D tentatively TRBD1 (6 bases). Looked up from germline, CDR1 is SGHTA and CDR2 is FQGNSA. Trimming stripped 4 bases from V and 7 bases from J, with 16 bases between. The CDR3 spans 14 residues. Together with reference TRBV7-2 and TRBJ1-1, the CDR3 gives the full variable domain: GAGVSQSPSNKVTEKGKDVELRCDPISGHTALYWYRQSLGQGLEFLIYFQGNSAPDKSGLPSDRFSAERTGGSVSTLTIQRTQQEDSAVYLCASSSSTGYGEAFFGQGTRLTVV.

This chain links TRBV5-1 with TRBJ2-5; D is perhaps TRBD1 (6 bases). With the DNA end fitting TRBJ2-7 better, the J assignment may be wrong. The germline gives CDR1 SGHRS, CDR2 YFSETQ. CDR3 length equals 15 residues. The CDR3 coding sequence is TGCGCCAGCAGCTTGGAAATACAGGGATTGGGCGAGCAGTACTTC. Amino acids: CASSLEIQGLGEQYF.

Here the CDR3 DNA reads TGTGCCAGCAGCTTTGCCGGGACTACCTATTCACCCCTCCACTTT. It translates to CASSFAGTTYSPLHF. The chain carries TRBV5-6 and TRBJ1-6; weak D call: TRBD1 (5 bases). The length of the CDR3 is 15 residues. Germline assignment: CDR1 SGHDT and CDR2 YYEEEE. Trimming shortened V by 2 bases and J by 8 bases, and 14 bases separated the two germline ends.

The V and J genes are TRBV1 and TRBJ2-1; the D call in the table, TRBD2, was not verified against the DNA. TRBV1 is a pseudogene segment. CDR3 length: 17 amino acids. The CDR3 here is CTSSKKTSGGALDEQFF. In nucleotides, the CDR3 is TGCACCAGCAGCAAGAAAACTAGCGGGGGGGCATTGGATGAGCAGTTCTTC.

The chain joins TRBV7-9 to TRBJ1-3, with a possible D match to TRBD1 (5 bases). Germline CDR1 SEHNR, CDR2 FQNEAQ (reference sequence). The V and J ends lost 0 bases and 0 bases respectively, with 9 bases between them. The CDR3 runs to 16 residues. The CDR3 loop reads CASSLAHGGSGNTIYF. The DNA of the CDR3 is TGTGCCAGCAGCTTAGCGCATGGGGGCTCTGGAAACACCATATATTTT.

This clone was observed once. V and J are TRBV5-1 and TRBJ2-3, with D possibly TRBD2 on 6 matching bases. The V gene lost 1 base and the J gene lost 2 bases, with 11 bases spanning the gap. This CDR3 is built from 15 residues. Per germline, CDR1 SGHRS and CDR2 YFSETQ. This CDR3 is CASSLNTGVTDTQYF. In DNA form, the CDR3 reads TGCGCCAGCAGCTTGAATACGGGGGTCACAGATACGCAGTATTTT.

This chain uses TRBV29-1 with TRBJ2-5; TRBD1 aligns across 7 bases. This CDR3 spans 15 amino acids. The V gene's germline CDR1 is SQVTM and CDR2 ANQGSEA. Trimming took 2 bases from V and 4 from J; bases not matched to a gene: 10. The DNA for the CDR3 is TGCAGCGTTGAAAGGGACAGAAGTGCAGGAGAGACCCAGTACTTC. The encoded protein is CSVERDRSAGETQYF.

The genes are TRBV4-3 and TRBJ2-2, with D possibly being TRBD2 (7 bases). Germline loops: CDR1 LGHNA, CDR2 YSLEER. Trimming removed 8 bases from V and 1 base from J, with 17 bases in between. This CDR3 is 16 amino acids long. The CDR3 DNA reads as TGCGCCAGCGGGAGGGGGGCAGGCGGGAACACCGGGGAGCTGTTTTTT. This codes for CASGRGAGGNTGELFF.

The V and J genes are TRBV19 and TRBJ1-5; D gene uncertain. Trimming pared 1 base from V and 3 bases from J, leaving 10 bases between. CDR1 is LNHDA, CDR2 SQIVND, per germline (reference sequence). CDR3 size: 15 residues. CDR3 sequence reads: CASSIVAGFNQPQHF. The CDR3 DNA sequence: TGTGCCAGTAGTATAGTAGCGGGGTTCAATCAGCCCCAGCATTTT.

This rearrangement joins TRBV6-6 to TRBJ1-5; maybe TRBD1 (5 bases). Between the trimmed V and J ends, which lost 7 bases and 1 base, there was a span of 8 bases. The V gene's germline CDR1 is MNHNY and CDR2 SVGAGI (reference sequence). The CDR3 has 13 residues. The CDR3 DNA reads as TGTGCCAGCACCGGGGACAGCAATCAGCCCCAGCATTTT. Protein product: CASTGDSNQPQHF.

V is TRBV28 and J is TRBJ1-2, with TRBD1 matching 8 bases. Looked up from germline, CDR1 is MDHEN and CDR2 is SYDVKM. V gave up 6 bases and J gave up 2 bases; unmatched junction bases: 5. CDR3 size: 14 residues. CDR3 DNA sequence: TGTGCCAGCAGGGCACAGGGGGGGAACTATGGCTACACCTTC. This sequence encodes CASRAQGGNYGYTF.

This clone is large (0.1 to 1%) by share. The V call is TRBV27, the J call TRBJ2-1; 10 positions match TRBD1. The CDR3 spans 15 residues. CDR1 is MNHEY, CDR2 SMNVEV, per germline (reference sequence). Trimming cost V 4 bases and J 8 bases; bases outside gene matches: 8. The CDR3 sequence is CASSSMGQGSDEQFF. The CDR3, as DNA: TGTGCCAGCAGTTCTATGGGACAGGGGTCCGATGAGCAGTTCTTC.

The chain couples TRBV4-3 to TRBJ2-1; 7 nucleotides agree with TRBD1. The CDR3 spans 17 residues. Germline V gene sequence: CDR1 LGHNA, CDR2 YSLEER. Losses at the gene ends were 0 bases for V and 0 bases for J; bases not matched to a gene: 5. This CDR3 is CASSQDPSGGSYNEQFF. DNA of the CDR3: TGCGCCAGCAGCCAAGATCCATCAGGGGGCTCCTACAATGAGCAGTTCTTC.

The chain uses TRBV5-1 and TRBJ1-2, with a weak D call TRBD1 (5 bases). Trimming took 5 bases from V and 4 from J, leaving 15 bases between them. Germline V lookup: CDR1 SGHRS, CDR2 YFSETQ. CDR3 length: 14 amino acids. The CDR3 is CASSQGGESYGYTF. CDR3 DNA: TGCGCCAGCAGTCAGGGAGGAGAATCCTATGGCTACACCTTC. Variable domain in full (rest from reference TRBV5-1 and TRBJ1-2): KAGVTQTPRYLIKTRGQQVTLSCSPISGHRSVSWYQQTPGQGLQFLFEYFSETQRNKGNFPGRFSGRQFSNSRSEMNVSTLELGDSALYLCASSQGGESYGYTFGSGTRLTVV.

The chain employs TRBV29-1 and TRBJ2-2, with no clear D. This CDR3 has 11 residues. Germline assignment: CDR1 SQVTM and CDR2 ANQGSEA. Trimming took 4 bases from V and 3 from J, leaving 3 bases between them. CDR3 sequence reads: CSVGDTGELFF. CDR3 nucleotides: TGCAGCGTTGGAGACACCGGGGAGCTGTTTTTT.

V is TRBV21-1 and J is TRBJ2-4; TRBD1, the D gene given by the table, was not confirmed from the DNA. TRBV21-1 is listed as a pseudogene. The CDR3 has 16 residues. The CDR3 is CASSKVRGRPKNIQYF. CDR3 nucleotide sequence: TGTGCCAGCAGCAAAGTAAGGGGGCGCCCCAAAAACATTCAGTACTTC.

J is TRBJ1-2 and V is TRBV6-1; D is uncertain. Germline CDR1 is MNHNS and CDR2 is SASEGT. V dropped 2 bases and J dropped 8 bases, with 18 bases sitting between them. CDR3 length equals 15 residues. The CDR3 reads CASSEILSLADGYTF. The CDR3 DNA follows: TGTGCCAGCAGTGAAATCCTCAGCCTCGCTGACGGCTACACCTTC.

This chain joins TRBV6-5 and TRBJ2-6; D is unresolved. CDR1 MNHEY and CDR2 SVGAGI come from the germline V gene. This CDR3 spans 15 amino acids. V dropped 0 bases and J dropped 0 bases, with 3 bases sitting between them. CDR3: CASSYSGSGANVLTF. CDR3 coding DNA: TGTGCCAGCAGTTACTCGGGCTCTGGGGCCAACGTCCTGACTTTC.

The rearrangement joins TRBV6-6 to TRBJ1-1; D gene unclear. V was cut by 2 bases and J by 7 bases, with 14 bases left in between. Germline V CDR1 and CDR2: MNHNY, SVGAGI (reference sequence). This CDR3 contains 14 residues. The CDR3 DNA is TGTGCCAGCAGTTACCAAGGAGGGCCGGTTGAAGCTTTCTTT. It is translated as CASSYQGGPVEAFF.

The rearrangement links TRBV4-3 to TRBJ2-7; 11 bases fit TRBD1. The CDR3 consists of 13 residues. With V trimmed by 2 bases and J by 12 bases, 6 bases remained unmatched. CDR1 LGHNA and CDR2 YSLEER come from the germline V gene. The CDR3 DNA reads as TGCGCCAGCAGCCAACAGGGACAGGGGGTGTTGTACTTC. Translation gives CASSQQGQGVLYF.

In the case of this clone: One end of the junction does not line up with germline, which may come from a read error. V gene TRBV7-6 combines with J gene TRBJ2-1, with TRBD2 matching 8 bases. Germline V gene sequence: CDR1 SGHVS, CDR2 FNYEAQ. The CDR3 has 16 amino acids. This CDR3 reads CASSVASTSVVGEQFF. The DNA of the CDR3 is TGTGCCAGCAGCGTAGCGTCGACTAGCGTCGTCGGCGAGCAGTTCTTC. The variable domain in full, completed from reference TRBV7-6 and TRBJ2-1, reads GAGVSQSPRYKVTKRGQDVALRCDPISGHVSLYWYRQALGQGPEFLTYFNYEAQQDKSGLPNDRFSAERPEGSISTLTIQRTEQRDSAMYRCASSVASTSVVGEQFFGPGTRLTVL.

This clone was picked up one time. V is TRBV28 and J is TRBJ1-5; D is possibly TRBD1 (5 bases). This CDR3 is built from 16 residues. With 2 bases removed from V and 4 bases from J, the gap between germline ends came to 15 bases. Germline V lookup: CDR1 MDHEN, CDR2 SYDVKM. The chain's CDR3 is CASSLRGPGGNQPQHF. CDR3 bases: TGTGCCAGCAGTTTACGGGGACCCGGGGGTAATCAGCCCCAGCATTTT.

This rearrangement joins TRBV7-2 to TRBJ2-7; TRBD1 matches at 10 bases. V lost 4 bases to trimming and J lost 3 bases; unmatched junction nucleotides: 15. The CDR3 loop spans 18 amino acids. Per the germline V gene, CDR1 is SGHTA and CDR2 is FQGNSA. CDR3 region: CASSSHWTGGAGLYEQYF. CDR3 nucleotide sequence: TGTGCCAGCAGCTCCCATTGGACAGGGGGGGCGGGTCTCTACGAGCAGTACTTC.

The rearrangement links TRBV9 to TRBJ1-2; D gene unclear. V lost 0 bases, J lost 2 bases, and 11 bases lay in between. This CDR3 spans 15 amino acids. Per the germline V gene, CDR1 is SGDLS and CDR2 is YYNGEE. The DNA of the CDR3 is TGTGCCAGCAGCGTAGAACCTGCCCTCAACTATGGCTACACCTTC. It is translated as CASSVEPALNYGYTF.